The present TCR beta chain was sequenced within a study of early T cells in non-severe SARS-CoV-2 infection. This clonotype was detected ten times or more. Germline CDR1 reads MGHRA; CDR2 reads YSYEKL. The CDR3 totals 14 residues. Deletions cut 1 base from V and 8 bases from J, with 12 bases between. TCRdb redid the calling of the 5' RACE reads with MiXCR, one entry per CDR3 protein. Among fewer than 35,000 distinct CDR3 sequences, less than 4.5% were seen once, and the ten largest hold approximately 10%. This chain joins TRBV4-1 and TRBJ2-1; either TRBD1 or TRBD2 may fit D (6 bases each). This clonotype originated in an adult who was a healthcare worker with PCR-confirmed SARS-CoV-2 infection or an uninfected control (not recorded which). Sequencing used whole blood. The CDR3 here is CASSQAGALDEQFF. CDR3 coding DNA: TGCGCCAGCAGCCAAGCGGGGGCTTTGGATGAGCAGTTCTTC.